This T cell receptor beta chain came from a study of T cells after yellow fever vaccination. MiXCR, run by TCRdb on the 5' RACE reads, gives a single entry per CDR3 protein. Among 200,000 to 300,000 distinct CDR3 sequences listed, over 6.5% were seen once. Sequencing used CD4+ T cells sorted from PBMCs, obtained on the day of the yellow fever booster vaccination. The clonotype was recovered from a man aged 30 to 39 who received the YFV17D yellow fever vaccine.

CDR3 sequence (DNA): TGTGCCAGCAGTACCGGGACTAGCGGGAGGGATACGCAGTATTTT. Amino acid sequence: CASSTGTSGRDTQYF. The chain recombines TRBV5-4 with TRBJ2-3; 15 nucleotides match TRBD2. Germline V gene data show CDR1 as SGHNT and CDR2 as YYREEE (reference sequence). The CDR3 contains 15 residues. J lost 6 bases, V lost 5 bases, and 4 bases had no gene match.